The 8 T cell receptor beta chains reported below all come from one sample, sequenced in a study of Tregs in tolerant kidney transplant recipients. The assay was immunoSEQ multiplex PCR, and TCRdb's table has in-frame clones only and misses some. The sample shows 50,000 or so clones, around nine tenths of them seen only once. The nonmyeloablative bone marrow transplants came from related graft donors, with transient mixed chimerism. Source: CD8+ T cells from blood (PBMCs), taken 12 months after the transplant. The receptors derive from a human patient who received a combined kidney and bone marrow transplant. Some T cells may have come from the graft donor.

CDR3 nucleotides: TGTGCCAGCGTATCGCGAGGGGGAAACACTGAAGCTTTCTTT. Amino acid sequence: CASVSRGGNTEAFF. The rearrangement joins TRBV28 to TRBJ1-1; possible D gene TRBD1, 6 bases. The CDR3 spans 14 residues. The germline V and J ends were trimmed by 8 bases and 2 bases, with 15 bases remaining between them. Germline V CDR1 and CDR2: MDHEN, SYDVKM. The full variable domain, in which reference TRBV28 and TRBJ1-1 provide the parts outside the CDR3, is DVKVTQSSRYLVKRTGEKVFLECVQDMDHENMFWYRQDPGLGLRLIYFSYDVKMKEKGDIPEGYSVSREKKERFSLILESASTNQTSMYLCASVSRGGNTEAFFGQGTRLTVV.

A remark on this clone: Compared with germline, one end of the junction differs, possibly owing to a read error. The chain couples TRBV2 to TRBJ2-7; unclear D gene. The CDR3 covers 15 residues. The germline V gene encodes CDR1 SNHLY and CDR2 FYNNEI. Written as DNA, the CDR3 is TGTGCCAGCAGGCAGAGATTTCTAGGAGCCTACGAGCAGTGCTTC. Amino acids: CASRQRFLGAYEQCF.

This clone was observed a single time. An end of the junction differs from the germline gene, which may be a read error. The gene calls are TRBV30 and TRBJ2-1; 8 bases match TRBD2. Germline lookup yields CDR1 GTSNPN and CDR2 SVGIG (reference sequence). This CDR3 has 14 residues. DNA of the CDR3: TGTGCCTTGAGTAGCGGGATTGGCTACAATGAGCAGTTCTTC. Its translation is CALSSGIGYNEQFF.

This clone was seen only once. V and J are TRBV9 and TRBJ2-7; 7 nucleotides line up with TRBD1. V was pared by 0 bases and J by 5 bases, with 8 bases of the junction left unmatched. Looked up from germline, CDR1 is SGDLS and CDR2 is YYNGEE. This CDR3 contains 15 residues. The CDR3 is CASSVAGQVGDEQYF. The CDR3 DNA reads as TGTGCCAGCAGCGTAGCCGGACAGGTGGGCGACGAGCAGTACTTC.

The chain combines TRBV13 with TRBJ1-1; 7 bases are a match to TRBD1. The CDR3 spans 14 residues. Germline V lookup: CDR1 PRHDT, CDR2 FYEKMQ (reference sequence). The trim removed 6 bases at V and 8 bases at J, leaving 12 bases unmatched. CDR3: CASSPGGEATEAFF. The CDR3 region has the DNA TGTGCCAGCAGTCCAGGGGGAGAGGCCACCGAAGCTTTCTTT.

The chain is built from TRBV28 and TRBJ2-7; 8 bases map to TRBD1. CDR3 length: 14 amino acids. The germline V gene encodes CDR1 MDHEN and CDR2 SYDVKM. V shed 4 bases and J 4 bases; nucleotides not matched to a gene: 6. DNA of the CDR3: TGTGCCAGCAGTTGGGGGACAGGAAATTACGAGCAGTACTTC. Protein sequence: CASSWGTGNYEQYF.

This sequence joins TRBV21-1 and TRBJ2-5; the table's TRBD1 call for D was not verified on the DNA. TRBV21-1 is a listed pseudogene. The CDR3 covers 17 residues. The DNA for the CDR3 is TGTGCCAGCAGAGGGACAGCGAAAAGCCCCCCCAAAGAGACCCAGTACTTC. It codes for CASRGTAKSPPKETQYF.

The chain has TRBV5-1 and TRBJ1-2; D is possibly TRBD1 (6 bases). CDR1 SGHRS and CDR2 YFSETQ come from the germline V gene. The length of the CDR3 is 17 residues. V was trimmed by 4 bases and J by 4 bases, leaving 23 bases between them. This CDR3 reads CASSLGTPFYRSYGYTF. CDR3 coding DNA: TGCGCCAGCAGCCTCGGGACACCGTTTTATCGCTCCTATGGCTACACCTTC. The full variable domain, completed using reference TRBV5-1 and TRBJ1-2, is KAGVTQTPRYLIKTRGQQVTLSCSPISGHRSVSWYQQTPGQGLQFLFEYFSETQRNKGNFPGRFSGRQFSNSRSEMNVSTLELGDSALYLCASSLGTPFYRSYGYTFGSGTRLTVV.